This TCR beta chain was sequenced during a study of human T cells and chemical hapten exposure. Study background: Patch tests containing 0.01% DPC, applied to the upper back, were read at 6 days. Variation in per-sample TCR yields came mainly from small pooled library volume differences.

The germline gives CDR1 SGHDT, CDR2 YYEEEE. V was pared by 0 bases and J by 8 bases, with 14 bases between. The CDR3 is made up of 14 amino acids. Sample time point: patch test 2, 6 weeks after DPC sensitization. This sample's treatment: therapeutic diphenylcyclopropenone sensitization with weekly scalp DPC. This clonotype has only a few counts. Its antigen is not identified. From the RACE reads, TCRdb called clonotypes with MiXCR, one entry per CDR3 protein. The data show over 100,000 distinct CDR3 sequences, 9.2% seen once. Study-wide results and limits: Among expanded TCRs, significantly more large CDR3 similarity clusters formed than among controls.

The sample in question was whole blood, obtained in connection with sensitization to the hapten diphenylcyclopropenone (DPC). The rearrangement links TRBV5-6 to TRBJ1-2, with D unresolved. This receptor was identified in a woman in her forties with alopecia areata. Some clones in this sample may be carry-over from other donors' samples. The CDR3 reads CASSLVGGVGGYTF. The CDR3 DNA follows: TGTGCCAGCAGCTTGGTCGGTGGGGTAGGAGGCTACACCTTC.